Sequencing of this T cell receptor (beta chain) was carried out in a study of Ad26.COV2.S vaccination and SARS-CoV-2 variants. Study-wide points: Vaccine recipients surpassed placebo recipients in spike-specific TCR breadth. Placebo and vaccine recipients had non-spike TCR breadth that was similar. CD8+ and CD4+ T cells specific for spike reportedly responded with substantial breadth after vaccination. Total T cell responses may have been underestimated by the TCR breadth and depth analyses.

Assay used: immunoSEQ multiplex PCR; TCRdb lists only in-frame clones, some missing. The table has around 370,000 clones, 92% seen once; the top ten hold 3% to 4%. This CDR3 is built from 16 residues. CDR1 and CDR2 (germline): SGHAT, FQDESV (reference sequence). V lost 3 bases to trimming and J lost 0 bases, with 14 bases between them. Concerning this clone: The antigen is undetermined.

The input for sequencing was peripheral blood, taken after recovery from COVID-19. This rearrangement joins TRBV11-1 to TRBJ2-5, with D possibly called TRBD1 or TRBD2 (6 bases each). The source of this sequence is a human donor who had recovered from COVID-19. The CDR3 protein is CASSLGAGRNQETQYF. Here the CDR3 DNA reads TGTGCCAGCAGCTTGGGGGCGGGACGGAACCAAGAGACCCAGTACTTC.